These 17 T cell receptor beta chains originate from one sample sequenced in a study of cytomegalovirus exposure and HLA in healthy donors. Data came from immunoSEQ multiplex PCR; TCRdb stores just in-frame clones and leaves some out. Of 250,000 to 350,000 clones in the sample, about 85% were seen once. The sequencing sample was made of PBMCs. The receptors derive from a woman in her 30s in good health and CMV-seropositive.

The rearrangement links TRBV7-6 to TRBJ2-3; D is possibly TRBD1 (6 bases). The CDR3 loop spans 15 amino acids. Trimming took 5 bases from V and 0 from J, leaving 12 bases between them. Germline assignment: CDR1 SGHVS and CDR2 FNYEAQ. The DNA for the CDR3 is TGTGCCAGCAGCAAGCGGACAGAGAGCACAGATACGCAGTATTTT. Protein: CASSKRTESTDTQYF.

The gene calls are TRBV9 and TRBJ2-2; 13 nucleotides line up with TRBD2. Germline lookup yields CDR1 SGDLS and CDR2 YYNGEE. The CDR3 runs to 17 residues. The J segment lost 0 bases and the V segment lost 6 bases, leaving 5 bases of the junction unmatched. The CDR3 DNA reads as TGTGCCAGCACCAGACTAGCGGGAGGCGCGAACACCGGGGAGCTGTTTTTT. This encodes CASTRLAGGANTGELFF.

The chain employs TRBV7-6 and TRBJ2-7; 11 bases line up with TRBD1. The CDR3 contains 18 residues. Germline loops: CDR1 SGHVS, CDR2 FNYEAQ. J gave up 3 bases and V 5 bases, and 15 bases lay outside the gene matches. CDR3 sequence: CASSQTSGQGANHYEQYF. The CDR3, as DNA: TGTGCCAGCAGCCAAACGAGCGGACAGGGGGCGAATCACTACGAGCAGTACTTC.

The chain couples TRBV7-7 to TRBJ2-1, with 9 bases fitting TRBD1. V was pared by 4 bases and J by 7 bases, with 5 bases of the junction left unmatched. CDR1 and CDR2 (germline): SSHAT, FNYEAQ (reference sequence). This CDR3 is built from 14 residues. The CDR3 sequence is CASSSGTGQNEQFF. The CDR3 DNA reads TGTGCCAGCAGCTCAGGGACAGGGCAGAATGAGCAGTTCTTC. The variable domain in full, completed from reference TRBV7-7 and TRBJ2-1, reads GAGVSQSPRYKVTKRGQDVTLRCDPISSHATLYWYQQALGQGPEFLTYFNYEAQPDKSGLPSDRFSAERPEGSISTLTIQRTEQRDSAMYRCASSSGTGQNEQFFGPGTRLTVL.

The V call is TRBV5-1, the J call TRBJ2-7; D is ambiguous. The V gene's germline CDR1 is SGHRS and CDR2 YFSETQ. The CDR3 consists of 14 residues. Trimming pared 0 bases from V and 7 bases from J, leaving 14 bases between. The CDR3 nucleotides are TGCGCCAGCAGCTTGGCCGACTGGGCTCAGGAGCAGTACTTC. Amino acid sequence: CASSLADWAQEQYF.

The gene calls are TRBV6-5 and TRBJ2-7; 7 bases match TRBD2. The CDR3 is 15 residues long. Germline CDR1 MNHEY, CDR2 SVGAGI. The trim removed 2 bases at V and 0 bases at J, leaving 4 bases unmatched. The CDR3 region is CASSYGGRGSYEQYF. The CDR3 region has the DNA TGTGCCAGCAGTTACGGCGGGAGAGGCTCCTACGAGCAGTACTTC.

The sample holds one count of this clone. The chain is built from TRBV9 and TRBJ2-7; D possibly corresponds to TRBD1 (6 bases). The CDR3 runs 14 residues. Germline lookup yields CDR1 SGDLS and CDR2 YYNGEE. Trimming pared 3 bases from V and 2 bases from J, leaving 12 bases between. The CDR3 DNA follows: TGTGCCAGCAGCGAGACAGGTGGCGCCTACGAGCAGTACTTC. The encoded protein is CASSETGGAYEQYF.

J is TRBJ2-2 and V is TRBV5-1; 10 bases agree with TRBD2. The CDR3 length is 15 residues. Looked up from germline, CDR1 is SGHRS and CDR2 is YFSETQ. V was pared by 6 bases and J by 1 base, with 3 bases of the junction left unmatched. CDR3 protein: CASTRTSGNTGELFF. CDR3 in DNA: TGCGCCAGCACGCGGACTAGCGGGAACACCGGGGAGCTGTTTTTT.

This chain joins TRBV28 and TRBJ2-7; D possibly corresponds to TRBD1 (5 bases). CDR3 length equals 14 residues. The V gene's germline CDR1 is MDHEN and CDR2 SYDVKM. The V and J ends lost 5 bases and 2 bases respectively, with 13 bases between them. CDR3 region: CASSTRQRTYEQYF. CDR3 nucleotide sequence: TGTGCCAGCAGTACAAGACAGCGAACCTACGAGCAGTACTTC.

The chain has TRBV30 and TRBJ2-7, with D maybe TRBD1 (5 bases). There are 13 residues in the CDR3. Germline loops: CDR1 GTSNPN, CDR2 SVGIG (reference sequence). Trimming left V 1 base short and J 6 bases short, with 13 bases between. CDR3 loop: CAWSAQVRGEQYF. In nucleotides, the CDR3 is TGTGCCTGGAGTGCACAGGTCCGAGGCGAGCAGTACTTC.

This rearrangement joins TRBV4-1 to TRBJ1-2, with D unclear. CDR3 size: 12 residues. Trimming stripped 4 bases from V and 3 bases from J, with 6 bases between. Germline V gene data show CDR1 as MGHRA and CDR2 as YSYEKL. The CDR3 reads CASSPDYYGYTF. The CDR3 nucleotides read TGCGCCAGCAGCCCAGATTACTATGGCTACACCTTC.

The J gene is TRBJ1-2, the V gene TRBV11-2; the D is unclear. The germline CDR1 and CDR2 sequences are SGHAT and FQNNGV. Trimming removed 5 bases at V and 6 bases at J, with 16 bases between. The CDR3 sequence is 14 residues long. The CDR3 sequence: CASSSSVGLHGYTF. The CDR3 DNA sequence: TGTGCCAGCAGCAGCAGTGTGGGATTGCATGGCTACACCTTC. Full variable domain (remainder filled in from reference TRBV11-2 and TRBJ1-2): EAGVAQSPRYKIIEKRQSVAFWCNPISGHATLYWYQQILGQGPKLLIQFQNNGVVDDSQLPKDRFSAERLKGVDSTLKIQPAKLEDSAVYLCASSSSVGLHGYTFGSGTRLTVV.

The CDR3 coding sequence is TGTGCCAGCAGCCAAGTCGGTGGGGGGCGGCGTGAGACCCAGTACTTC. The encoded protein is CASSQVGGGRRETQYF. The chain combines TRBV4-2 with TRBJ2-5, with D perhaps given as TRBD1 or TRBD2 (6 bases each). Trimming cost V 1 base and J 5 bases, with 17 bases left between them. There are 16 residues in the CDR3. Germline CDR1 is LGHNA and CDR2 is YNFKEQ.

The chain combines TRBV2 with TRBJ2-1; 7 nucleotides agree with TRBD1. V trimming: 1 base; J trimming: 2 bases; junction bases outside the gene matches: 5. The CDR3 has 16 amino acids. CDR1 is SNHLY and CDR2 is FYNNEI in the germline V gene. CDR3 DNA sequence: TGTGCCAGCAGTGAAGGACAGGGATCCCCCTACAATGAGCAGTTCTTC. It yields the protein CASSEGQGSPYNEQFF.

The rearrangement joins TRBV19 to TRBJ2-6, with a possible D match to TRBD1 (5 bases). Germline-derived CDR1 and CDR2 are LNHDA and SQIVND (reference sequence). CDR3 length equals 16 residues. The V and J ends lost 5 bases and 0 bases respectively, with 11 bases between them. CDR3 bases: TGTGCCAGTAGTCCCACCCAGGGCTCTGGGGCCAACGTCCTGACTTTC. This translates into CASSPTQGSGANVLTF.

This chain uses TRBV27 with TRBJ1-2; TRBD1 matches at 10 bases. Germline V lookup: CDR1 MNHEY, CDR2 SMNVEV (reference sequence). CDR3 length equals 15 residues. Trimming took 4 bases from V and 4 from J; bases not matched to a gene: 6. CDR3 amino acids: CASSSPGQGLYGYTF. CDR3 in DNA: TGTGCCAGCAGTTCACCGGGACAGGGGCTCTATGGCTACACCTTC.

V is TRBV30 and J is TRBJ2-1; D perhaps matches TRBD1 (5 bases). Germline V gene data show CDR1 as GTSNPN and CDR2 as SVGIG (reference sequence). There are 14 residues in the CDR3. The germline V and J ends were trimmed by 7 bases and 5 bases, with 18 bases remaining between them. CDR3 sequence: CASYPSRGNNEQFF. DNA for the CDR3: TGTGCCTCATACCCGTCAAGGGGCAACAATGAGCAGTTCTTC.